A single sample is the source of the 5 T cell receptor beta chains below, sequenced in a study of blood T cell repertoires in COVID-19. Produced via immunoSEQ multiplex PCR; TCRdb's table is partial and in-frame only. The table lists 240,000 or so clones, approximately 83% of them singletons. The sequenced sample consisted of peripheral blood. These receptors all come from a woman aged 25-40 years who had recovered from COVID-19.

This clone occurred once. V usage is TRBV6-1 and J usage is TRBJ1-3; D unresolved. The CDR3 runs 17 residues. The ends were cut back, 1 base at V and 0 bases at J, with 13 bases in the middle. Germline-derived CDR1 and CDR2 are MNHNS and SASEGT. CDR3 loop: CASSEGSGPNSGNTIYF. The CDR3 nucleotides read TGTGCCAGCAGTGAAGGGTCAGGCCCCAACTCTGGAAACACCATATATTTT.

This clone was found once. V is TRBV19 and J is TRBJ1-1; 9 positions match TRBD1. The length of the CDR3 is 14 residues. The germline CDR1 and CDR2 sequences are LNHDA and SQIVND (reference sequence). Trimming removed 6 bases from V and 4 bases from J; junction bases left unmatched: 6. In nucleotides, the CDR3 is TGTGCCAGTAGGGCCGGACAGGGGATCACTGAAGCTTTCTTT. Protein sequence: CASRAGQGITEAFF.

The rearrangement uses TRBV13 and TRBJ1-1; D may be TRBD1 (5 bases). The CDR3 runs 15 residues. Trimming took off 8 bases at V and 0 bases at J, with 16 bases between the two ends. From germline, CDR1 is PRHDT and CDR2 FYEKMQ (reference sequence). CDR3 DNA sequence: TGTGCCAGCGTTTGGAGACAGCTTATGAACACTGAAGCTTTCTTT. It encodes CASVWRQLMNTEAFF.

This rearrangement joins TRBV4-1 to TRBJ2-1; a weak D match, TRBD1 (6 bases). From germline, CDR1 is MGHRA and CDR2 YSYEKL. V shed 5 bases and J shed 6 bases, with 17 bases lying between them. This CDR3 contains 15 residues. The CDR3 reads CASSFIGGNSNEQFF. The CDR3 region has the DNA TGCGCCAGCAGCTTTATAGGGGGAAATTCCAATGAGCAGTTCTTC.

V and J are TRBV2 and TRBJ1-2; D gene unclear. With 3 bases removed from V and 10 bases from J, the gap between germline ends came to 12 bases. In germline, CDR1 is SNHLY, CDR2 FYNNEI. CDR3 length equals 12 residues. The DNA of the CDR3 is TGTGCCAGCAGTGATAGCGGGTTCCTCTACACCTTC. It encodes CASSDSGFLYTF.